The 16 T cell receptor beta chains below all came from one sample that was sequenced in a study of blood T cell repertoires in COVID-19. Profiled with immunoSEQ multiplex PCR; TCRdb holds only in-frame clones, not every one. This sample yields roughly 140,000 clones, of which about 82% are seen a single time; approximately 2.7% belongs to the top ten. The sample comprised peripheral blood. All receptors come from a woman aged 35 to 49 with active or convalescent COVID-19.

The chain combines TRBV9 with TRBJ2-3, with TRBD2 matching over 11 bases. After removal of 1 base from V and 3 bases from J, the junction contained 1 base not matched to a gene. The CDR3 sequence is 15 residues long. Germline-derived CDR1 and CDR2 are SGDLS and YYNGEE. The CDR3 DNA follows: TGTGCCAGCAGCGTACTAGCGGGAGGAACAGATACGCAGTATTTT. This codes for CASSVLAGGTDTQYF.

The rearrangement links TRBV18 to TRBJ1-3; D might be TRBD1 (6 bases). The length of the CDR3 is 16 residues. Trimming left V 2 bases short and J 4 bases short, with 15 bases between. CDR1 and CDR2 from the germline V gene are KGHSH and LQKENI. The CDR3 here is CASSPYSGTLGNTIYF. The CDR3, as DNA: TGTGCCAGCTCACCATATTCAGGGACATTAGGAAACACCATATATTTT.

The rearrangement joins TRBV18 to TRBJ1-3; TRBD1 agrees at 8 bases. With V trimmed by 0 bases and J by 0 bases, 10 bases remained unmatched. The CDR3 sequence is 19 residues long. Germline assignment: CDR1 KGHSH and CDR2 LQKENI. In nucleotides, the CDR3 is TGTGCCAGCTCACCACCCGGGACAGGACTAGTAAACTCTGGAAACACCATATATTTT. Residues: CASSPPGTGLVNSGNTIYF.

The chain joins TRBV28 to TRBJ1-2; 9 positions match TRBD1. The CDR3 is 16 amino acids. Per germline, CDR1 MDHEN and CDR2 SYDVKM. Losses at the gene ends were 4 bases for V and 2 bases for J; bases not matched to a gene: 8. Written as DNA, the CDR3 is TGTGCCAGCAGTTCCCCCCCGGGACAGGGAAACTATGGCTACACCTTC. Translated: CASSSPPGQGNYGYTF.

V usage is TRBV29-1 and J usage is TRBJ1-5, with 7 bases lining up with TRBD1. Germline V gene sequence: CDR1 SQVTM, CDR2 ANQGSEA. This CDR3 spans 12 amino acids. With 7 bases clipped from V and 7 bases from J, the junction kept 7 bases outside the gene matches. The DNA for the CDR3 is TGCAGCGCCCAGACAGGGTCCCAGCCCCAGCATTTT. This sequence encodes CSAQTGSQPQHF.

This chain links TRBV5-4 with TRBJ2-5; tentatively, D is TRBD2 (6 bases). The CDR3 spans 14 residues. V dropped 4 bases and J dropped 1 base, with 11 bases sitting between them. The germline V gene has CDR1 SGHNT and CDR2 YYREEE (reference sequence). Here the CDR3 reads CASSPRDFQETQYF. In nucleotides, the CDR3 is TGTGCCAGCAGCCCTCGGGACTTCCAAGAGACCCAGTACTTC.

This rearrangement joins TRBV9 to TRBJ2-3; D remains unclear. The CDR3 has 13 residues. Between the trimmed V and J ends, which lost 0 bases and 0 bases, there was a span of 2 bases. Germline V lookup: CDR1 SGDLS, CDR2 YYNGEE. The CDR3: CASSVASTDTQYF. CDR3 sequence (DNA): TGTGCCAGCAGCGTAGCTAGCACAGATACGCAGTATTTT.

This chain links TRBV7-6 with TRBJ1-4; no clear D. Germline V CDR1 and CDR2: SGHVS, FNYEAQ. V lost 3 bases and J 3 bases, leaving 2 bases between the germline ends. CDR3 length: 12 residues. For the CDR3, the DNA is TGTGCCAGCAGCTTCTCTAATGAAAAACTGTTTTTT. It translates to CASSFSNEKLFF.

The genes are TRBV27 and TRBJ1-2, with D possibly being TRBD1 (5 bases). V dropped 0 bases and J dropped 8 bases, with 10 bases sitting between them. The germline gives CDR1 MNHEY, CDR2 SMNVEV (reference sequence). This CDR3 is built from 13 residues. The CDR3 DNA follows: TGTGCCAGCAGTTTATCTGGGGCGCGGGGCTACACCTTC. As protein: CASSLSGARGYTF.

This sequence joins TRBV12-3 or TRBV12-4 and TRBJ2-1; D is perhaps TRBD1 (6 bases). Trimming left V 6 bases short and J 7 bases short, with 13 bases between. CDR3 length equals 13 residues. CDR3 coding DNA: TGTGCCAGCAGCCCAAGGACAGTTAATGAGCAGTTCTTC. Encoded protein: CASSPRTVNEQFF.

The genes are TRBV1 and TRBJ2-3; the listed D gene, TRBD2, was not tested against the DNA. TRBV1 is a known pseudogene. This CDR3 has 14 residues. The CDR3 bases are TGCACCACGTGGCGGGGGGGCCGCACAGATACGCAGTATTTT. Its translation is CTTWRGGRTDTQYF.

V gene TRBV5-1 combines with J gene TRBJ2-5; 9 nucleotides line up with TRBD1. CDR3 length: 14 residues. The trim removed 4 bases at V and 5 bases at J, leaving 6 bases unmatched. Germline CDR1 reads SGHRS; CDR2 reads YFSETQ. CDR3 sequence: CASSPQGAGETQYF. In nucleotides, the CDR3 is TGCGCCAGCAGCCCACAGGGGGCCGGGGAGACCCAGTACTTC.

This clone has more than one count but fewer than ten. This chain joins TRBV10-1 and TRBJ1-2; D unclear. The CDR3 is 13 amino acids. With 3 bases removed from V and 2 bases from J, the gap between germline ends came to 7 bases. The germline gives CDR1 WNHNN, CDR2 SYGVQD (reference sequence). CDR3 sequence reads: CASSDTVNYGYTF. The DNA of the CDR3 is TGCGCCAGCAGTGATACAGTCAACTATGGCTACACCTTC.

V gene TRBV2 combines with J gene TRBJ1-4, with 7 positions matching TRBD1. The CDR3 covers 13 residues. V dropped 4 bases and J dropped 8; count of bases not matched to a gene: 4. Germline V gene lookup returns CDR1 SNHLY and CDR2 FYNNEI. CDR3 bases: TGTGCCAGCAGTGGAGGACAGGCCGAAAAACTGTTTTTT. Protein product: CASSGGQAEKLFF.

This clone was picked up a small number of times. An end of the junction differs from the germline gene, which may be a read error. This rearrangement joins TRBV7-9 to TRBJ1-4; D is unresolved. This CDR3 region has 12 residues. Germline CDR1 is SEHNR and CDR2 is FQNEAQ (reference sequence). Here the CDR3 reads CASSQDSGLSNF. The CDR3 DNA follows: TGTGCCAGCAGTCAAGACTCGGGTCTCTCCAATTTT.

This clone was recorded once. The chain has TRBV9 and TRBJ1-4, with 8 positions matching TRBD1. This CDR3 is 15 amino acids long. In germline, CDR1 is SGDLS, CDR2 YYNGEE. J lost 5 bases, V lost 4 bases, and 7 bases had no gene match. In DNA, the CDR3 is TGTGCCAGCAGCCAGGCAGGGGGCCCAAATGAAAAACTGTTTTTT. The encoded protein is CASSQAGGPNEKLFF.